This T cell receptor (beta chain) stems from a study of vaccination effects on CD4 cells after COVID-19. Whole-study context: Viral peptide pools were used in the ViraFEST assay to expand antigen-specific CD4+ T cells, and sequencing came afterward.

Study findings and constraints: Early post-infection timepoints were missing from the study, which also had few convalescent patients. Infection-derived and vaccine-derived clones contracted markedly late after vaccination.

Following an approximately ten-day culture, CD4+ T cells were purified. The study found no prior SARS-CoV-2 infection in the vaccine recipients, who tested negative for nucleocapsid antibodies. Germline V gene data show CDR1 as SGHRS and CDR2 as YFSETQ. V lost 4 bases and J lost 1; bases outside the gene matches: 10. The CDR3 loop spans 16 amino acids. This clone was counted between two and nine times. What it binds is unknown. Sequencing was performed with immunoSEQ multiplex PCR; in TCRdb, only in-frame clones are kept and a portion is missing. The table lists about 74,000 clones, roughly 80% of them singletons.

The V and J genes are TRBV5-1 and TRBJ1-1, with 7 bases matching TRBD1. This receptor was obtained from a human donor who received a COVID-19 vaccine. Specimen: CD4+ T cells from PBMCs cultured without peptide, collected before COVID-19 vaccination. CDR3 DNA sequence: TGCGCCAGCAGCCCCAGGGGGATGAGTGAGAACACTGAAGCTTTCTTT. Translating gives CASSPRGMSENTEAFF. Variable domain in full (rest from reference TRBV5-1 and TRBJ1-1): KAGVTQTPRYLIKTRGQQVTLSCSPISGHRSVSWYQQTPGQGLQFLFEYFSETQRNKGNFPGRFSGRQFSNSRSEMNVSTLELGDSALYLCASSPRGMSENTEAFFGQGTRLTVV.